This T cell receptor (beta chain) stems from a study of cytomegalovirus exposure and HLA in healthy donors. Comments on this clone: Its cognate antigen is unknown.

Overall study findings and caveats: Segments of the TCR beta V type were, in most cases, productive about 90% or about 30% of the time in an earlier analysis.

Regarding donors, all were healthy bone marrow donors. With 60 Vbeta and 13 Jbeta primers, the PCR was carried out. Sequenced by immunoSEQ multiplex PCR; TCRdb stores in-frame clones only, minus some. The sample includes 80,000 to 130,000 clones, about three quarters of them seen just once. Looked up from germline, CDR1 is MNHEY and CDR2 is SVGAGI. This CDR3 is built from 11 residues. Trimming took off 4 bases at V and 3 bases at J, with 4 bases between the two ends. The specimen was PBMCs. This TCR derives from a male donor in good health and CMV-seropositive. The chain uses TRBV6-5 and TRBJ2-7; no firm D call. The DNA of the CDR3 is TGTGCCAGCAGTTTTAACTACGAGCAGTACTTC. Amino acid sequence: CASSFNYEQYF.